These T cell receptor beta chains were read from a single sample in a study of blood T cell repertoires in COVID-19. TCRdb's table, derived via immunoSEQ multiplex PCR, lists solely in-frame clones and lacks some. Counted here are a few hundred thousand clones, around 83% occurring once; the ten biggest clones make up approximately 10%. Sample: peripheral blood. The receptors come from a man between 45 and 60 years old with active or convalescent COVID-19. CDR3s include the opening cysteine and the closing phenylalanine or tryptophan. The D gene is left open where the match is weak.

TRBD2	TRBV18	CASSPLAGGLYNEQFF
.	TRBV4-3	CASSPTAGSFYGYTF
TRBD1	TRBV5-1	CASSLTPGQKETQYF
.	TRBV19	CASTPSVGATYEQYF
.	TRBV5-6	CASSLKRDYNEKLFF
TRBD1	TRBV24-1	CATSEPGQGLSSSYNEQFF
.	TRBV4-1	CASSQSPGPYNSPLHF
TRBD2	TRBV6-2/TRBV6-3	CASSYFGLADTQYF
TRBD1	TRBV9	CASSPRDRATNEQFF
.	TRBV18	CASSPAAGDGYTF
TRBD2	TRBV28	CASSSPGGYTGELFF
.	TRBV6-2/TRBV6-3	CASSSTIRGGYGYTF
.	TRBV2	CASSESGGEAFF
.	TRBV28	CASSFRESEAFF
.	TRBV20-1	CSADHRDSVFF
TRBD2	TRBV7-9	CASSLHGTSGVEQYF
.	TRBV2	CASRDPGEGYTF
TRBD2	TRBV3-1/TRBV3-2	CASSQDLTSDYNEQFF
.	TRBV5-5	CASSLTNEQFF
.	TRBV11-2	CASSSSGAGNTIYF
TRBD2	TRBV7-6	CASSLSGGAYNEQFF
.	TRBV30	CAWDTNSGNTIYF
.	TRBV18	CASSPGANNEKLFF
.	TRBV24-1	CATSVLRRGRETQYF
TRBD1	TRBV30	CAWYQGQNNYGYTF
.	TRBV2	CASTVVRGNEKLFF
TRBD2	TRBV10-3	CAISEMASGSVQYF
.	TRBV20-1	CSASTGYGQPQHF
TRBD2	TRBV20-1	CSASLGLAGDIPHDTQYF
.	TRBV11-2	CASSLNLGRGEKLFF
TRBD1	TRBV5-1	CASSSAGGDYGYTF
.	TRBV24-1	CATSEALGGDQPQHF
TRBD1	TRBV12-5	CASGLGQGYTGELFF
TRBD2	TRBV4-2	CASSYRLAGDTGELFF
.	TRBV29-1	CSVAANYGYTF
.	TRBV11-1	CASSRPSVSYNEQFF
.	TRBV5-4	CASSLVRGSYTDTQYF
TRBD1	TRBV11-2	CASSLRQGEDGYTF
TRBD2	TRBV10-1	CASSDTSGLAKNIQYF
.	TRBV7-8	CASSLANRNNNQPQHF